A single sample is the source of the 17 T cell receptor beta chains below, sequenced in a study of CD8 T cells in ankylosing spondylitis (dated by TCRdb to the late 2010s). Libraries were prepared through 5' RACE. TCRdb names Illumina HiSeq 2500 as the instrument used. The public reads were run again by TCRdb, first through fastp at Q25 and then through MiXCR, and only productive beta chains were kept. A single entry per CDR3 protein holds the most common genes and DNA from its merged rows. This sample comprises approximately 88,000 distinct CDR3 sequences, roughly 9.6% of them detected only once. The ten biggest clones cover roughly 5.5% of the sample. Sequences were obtained from blood, either unsorted or a sorted T cell fraction (not recorded which). These receptors all come from a male donor with ankylosing spondylitis or in good health (not recorded which).

This clonotype was seen many times. The gene calls are TRBV20-1 and TRBJ2-7; D gene unclear. V gave up 4 bases and J gave up 5 bases, with 9 bases separating them. This CDR3 is built from 11 residues. Germline V gene lookup returns CDR1 DFQATT and CDR2 SNEGSKA (reference sequence). This CDR3 is CSATGRDEQYF. The CDR3 nucleotides read TGCAGTGCTACCGGTAGGGACGAGCAGTACTTC.

This clonotype came up many times. The V call is TRBV10-3, the J call TRBJ1-4; D perhaps matches TRBD1 (6 bases). Per the germline V gene, CDR1 is ENHRY and CDR2 is SYGVKD. V was clipped by 5 bases and J by 4 bases, with 11 bases between them. The CDR3 loop spans 14 amino acids. CDR3 bases: TGTGCCATCAGTTCCGACAGGAGTAATGAAAAACTGTTTTTT. Its protein product is CAISSDRSNEKLFF.

This clonotype was seen ten or more times. The J gene is TRBJ2-1, the V gene TRBV6-4; 12 nucleotides align to TRBD2. Unmatched junction bases numbered 19, after V lost 4 bases and J lost 3 bases. The CDR3 has 21 amino acids. From germline, CDR1 is MRHNA and CDR2 SNTAGT. CDR3 coding DNA: TGTGCCAGCAGTGCCCGAGATGGGGGGACTAGCGGGCACCCACTCTACAATGAGCAGTTCTTC. Translating gives CASSARDGGTSGHPLYNEQFF.

This clonotype was picked up many times. The rearrangement uses TRBV6-1 and TRBJ1-4; 9 nucleotides match TRBD1. The length of the CDR3 is 14 residues. V lost 6 bases, J lost 10 bases, and 9 bases stayed unmatched. The germline V gene encodes CDR1 MNHNS and CDR2 SASEGT. CDR3 nucleotide sequence: TGTGCCAGCAGGTTCCGGGACAGGGACCCAAAACTGTTTTTT. Protein product: CASRFRDRDPKLFF.

This clonotype was seen many times. Here the CDR3 DNA reads TGTGCCAGCAGTGCGATGGGGGACAGGGAGTACAATGAGCAGTTCTTC. Translation: CASSAMGDREYNEQFF. The J gene is TRBJ2-1, the V gene TRBV12-3 or TRBV12-4; 9 bases are a match to TRBD1. J lost 4 bases, V lost 5 bases, and 9 bases had no gene match. This CDR3 region has 16 residues.

This clonotype was observed a few times. The chain employs TRBV6-5 and TRBJ2-1; D gene uncertain. The length of the CDR3 is 14 residues. V was shortened by 1 base and J by 14 bases, with 18 bases between the two germline ends. Germline V CDR1 and CDR2: MNHEY, SVGAGI. CDR3 residues: CASSYFRTDPEEFF. The DNA of the CDR3 is TGTGCCAGCAGTTACTTCCGAACTGATCCGGAAGAGTTCTTC.

The sample holds many counts of this clonotype. The CDR3 DNA sequence: TGTGCCAGCACCCATCCCGGACAGGGCTACTACGAGCAGTACTTC. As protein: CASTHPGQGYYEQYF. V usage is TRBV28 and J usage is TRBJ2-7; the match to TRBD1 covers 8 bases. The trim removed 7 bases at V and 3 bases at J, leaving 11 bases unmatched. CDR1 and CDR2 from the germline V gene are MDHEN and SYDVKM. This CDR3 is built from 15 residues.

This clonotype has just a few counts. V usage is TRBV28 and J usage is TRBJ2-7, with TRBD2 matching 8 bases. V dropped 3 bases and J dropped 6; count of bases not matched to a gene: 7. The CDR3 sequence is 14 residues long. Germline CDR1 is MDHEN and CDR2 is SYDVKM. The CDR3 DNA follows: TGTGCCAGCAGTTTCCTGGCGGGGGGACTCGAGCAGTACTTC. Its translation is CASSFLAGGLEQYF.

The chain carries TRBV11-2 and TRBJ2-5; a weak D match, TRBD1 (6 bases). V was clipped by 5 bases and J by 2 bases, with 12 bases between them. Germline V gives CDR1 SGHAT, CDR2 FQNNGV. There are 14 residues in the CDR3. The CDR3 DNA reads as TGTGCCAGCAGCGTACAGGGATTTCAAGAGACCCAGTACTTC. This translates into CASSVQGFQETQYF.

On this clonotype: An end of the junction differs from the germline gene, which may be a read error. The chain links TRBV14 to TRBJ2-7; D is ambiguous. Germline CDR1 and CDR2: SGHDN and FVKESK. This CDR3 comprises 12 residues. CDR3 nucleotides: TGTGCCTGCAGCCATTCACCCTACGAGCAGTACTTC. Translating it yields CACSHSPYEQYF.

This clonotype was recorded many times. The chain has TRBV5-1 and TRBJ2-1, with TRBD2 matching over 13 bases. Germline CDR1 reads SGHRS; CDR2 reads YFSETQ. Trimming took 1 base from V and 2 from J; bases not matched to a gene: 0. CDR3 length: 16 amino acids. The CDR3 nucleotides are TGCGCCAGCAGCTTGACTAGCGGGGGGGCCTACAATGAGCAGTTCTTC. Its protein is CASSLTSGGAYNEQFF.

The chain uses TRBV20-1 and TRBJ2-3, with D perhaps matching TRBD2 (6 bases). The V gene's germline CDR1 is DFQATT and CDR2 SNEGSKA (reference sequence). CDR3 length: 17 residues. The V end was cut by 3 bases, the J end by 6 bases, with 25 bases between. DNA of the CDR3: TGCAGTGCTAGGGTCCCCGGGGCGGGGACCCCTTTTGATACGCAGTATTTT. It encodes CSARVPGAGTPFDTQYF.

This clonotype came up many times. The J gene is TRBJ2-2, the V gene TRBV21-1; TRBD1, the table's D call, was not compared with the DNA. TRBV21-1 is a pseudogene. This CDR3 contains 15 residues. CDR3 DNA: TGTGCCAGCAGCAAAGCTTCCCGGGTAATCGGGGAGCTGTTTTTT. Protein sequence: CASSKASRVIGELFF.

The chain uses TRBV20-1 and TRBJ2-3; TRBD2 matches at 12 bases. This CDR3 is 16 amino acids long. Germline CDR1 reads DFQATT; CDR2 reads SNEGSKA (reference sequence). Trimming removed 6 bases from V and 4 bases from J; junction bases left unmatched: 11. CDR3 sequence: CSAPSGGAVGSDTQYF. CDR3 in DNA: TGCAGTGCGCCTAGCGGGGGGGCGGTTGGCTCAGATACGCAGTATTTT.

This clonotype was picked up many times. This chain connects TRBV5-1 to TRBJ2-5; a possible D gene is TRBD2 (5 bases). Trimming took off 4 bases at V and 3 bases at J, with 10 bases between the two ends. This CDR3 region has 13 residues. Germline V gene sequence: CDR1 SGHRS, CDR2 YFSETQ. CDR3 loop: CASSPALEETQYF. In nucleotides, the CDR3 is TGCGCCAGCAGCCCCGCACTAGAAGAGACCCAGTACTTC.

This clonotype came up many times. The chain employs TRBV28 and TRBJ1-2; 9 bases fit TRBD1. The CDR3 extends over 14 amino acids. V shed 5 bases, J shed 8 bases, and the junction held 9 bases outside the gene matches. Germline CDR1 reads MDHEN; CDR2 reads SYDVKM. In DNA form, the CDR3 reads TGTGCCAGCAGTCCACAGGGGGCGCCGGGCGGCTACACCTTC. It codes for CASSPQGAPGGYTF.

This clonotype has at least ten counts. The chain links TRBV11-2 to TRBJ2-7, with TRBD1 as a possible D gene (6 bases). V shed 2 bases and J shed 3 bases, with 23 bases lying between them. The CDR3 runs to 18 residues. Germline assignment: CDR1 SGHAT and CDR2 FQNNGV. This CDR3 reads CASSLIRPLLQGHYEQYF. The CDR3 DNA reads as TGTGCCAGCAGCTTAATCCGGCCATTGCTCCAGGGGCACTACGAGCAGTACTTC.